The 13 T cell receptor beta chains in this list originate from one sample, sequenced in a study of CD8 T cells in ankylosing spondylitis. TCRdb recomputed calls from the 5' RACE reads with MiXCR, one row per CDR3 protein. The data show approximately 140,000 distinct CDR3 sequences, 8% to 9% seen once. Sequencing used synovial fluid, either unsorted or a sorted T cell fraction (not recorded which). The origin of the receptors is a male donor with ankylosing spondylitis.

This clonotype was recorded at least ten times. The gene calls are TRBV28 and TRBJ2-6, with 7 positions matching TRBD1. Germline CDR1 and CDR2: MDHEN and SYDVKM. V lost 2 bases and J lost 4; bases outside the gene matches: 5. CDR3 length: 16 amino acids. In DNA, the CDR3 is TGTGCCAGCAGTTTAGTCAAGGGGGCCGGGGCCAACGTCCTGACTTTC. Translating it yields CASSLVKGAGANVLTF.

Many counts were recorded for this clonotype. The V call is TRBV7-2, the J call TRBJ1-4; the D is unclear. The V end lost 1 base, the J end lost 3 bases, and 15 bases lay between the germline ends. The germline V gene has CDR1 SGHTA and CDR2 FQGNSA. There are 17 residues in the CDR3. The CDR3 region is CASSLVYLPGANEKLFF. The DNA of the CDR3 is TGTGCCAGCAGCTTAGTGTACCTTCCTGGCGCTAATGAAAAACTGTTTTTT.

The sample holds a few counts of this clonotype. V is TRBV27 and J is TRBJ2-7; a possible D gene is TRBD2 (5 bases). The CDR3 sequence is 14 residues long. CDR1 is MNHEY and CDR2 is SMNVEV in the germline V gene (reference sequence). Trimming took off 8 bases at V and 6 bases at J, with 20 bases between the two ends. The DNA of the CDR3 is TGTGCCAGCCTATCTAGCACGGCTCCCTCCGAGCAGTACTTC. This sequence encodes CASLSSTAPSEQYF.

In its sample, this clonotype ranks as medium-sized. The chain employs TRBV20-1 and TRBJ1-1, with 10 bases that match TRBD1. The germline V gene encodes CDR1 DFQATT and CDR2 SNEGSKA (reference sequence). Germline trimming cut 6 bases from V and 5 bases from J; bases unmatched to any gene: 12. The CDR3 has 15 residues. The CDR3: CSAQPAGDRGTEAFF. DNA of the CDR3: TGCAGTGCGCAACCAGCCGGGGACAGGGGAACTGAAGCTTTCTTT.

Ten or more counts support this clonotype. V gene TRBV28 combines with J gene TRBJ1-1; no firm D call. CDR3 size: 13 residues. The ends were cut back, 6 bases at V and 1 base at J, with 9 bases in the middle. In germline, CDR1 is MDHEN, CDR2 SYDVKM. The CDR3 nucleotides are TGTGCCAGCAGGACTACAGAGAACACTGAAGCTTTCTTT. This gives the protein CASRTTENTEAFF.

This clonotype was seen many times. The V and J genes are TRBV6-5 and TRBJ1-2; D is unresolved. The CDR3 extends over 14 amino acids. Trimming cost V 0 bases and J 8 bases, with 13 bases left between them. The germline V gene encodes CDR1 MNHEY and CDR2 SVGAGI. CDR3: CASSYSWLAGGYTF. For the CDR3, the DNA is TGTGCCAGCAGTTACTCGTGGTTGGCGGGGGGCTACACCTTC.

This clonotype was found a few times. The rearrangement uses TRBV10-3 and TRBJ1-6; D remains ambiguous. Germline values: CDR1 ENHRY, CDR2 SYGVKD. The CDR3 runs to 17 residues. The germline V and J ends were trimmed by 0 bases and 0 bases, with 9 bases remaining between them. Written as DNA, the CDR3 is TGTGCCATCAGTGAGTCGGGCAGGAGCTCCTATAATTCACCCCTCCACTTT. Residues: CAISESGRSSYNSPLHF.

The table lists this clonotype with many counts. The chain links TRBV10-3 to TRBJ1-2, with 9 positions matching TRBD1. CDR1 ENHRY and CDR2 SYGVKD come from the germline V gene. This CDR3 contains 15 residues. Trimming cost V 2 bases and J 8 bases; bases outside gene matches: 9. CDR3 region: CAISEHRGLSLGYTF. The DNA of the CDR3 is TGTGCCATCAGTGAGCACAGGGGGCTCTCCTTGGGCTACACCTTC.

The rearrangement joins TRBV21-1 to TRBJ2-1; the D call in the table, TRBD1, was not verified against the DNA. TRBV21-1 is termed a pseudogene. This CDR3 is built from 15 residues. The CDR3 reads CASSKGGGGHNEQFF. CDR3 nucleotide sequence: TGTGCCAGCAGCAAAGGGGGGGGGGGGCACAATGAGCAGTTCTTC.

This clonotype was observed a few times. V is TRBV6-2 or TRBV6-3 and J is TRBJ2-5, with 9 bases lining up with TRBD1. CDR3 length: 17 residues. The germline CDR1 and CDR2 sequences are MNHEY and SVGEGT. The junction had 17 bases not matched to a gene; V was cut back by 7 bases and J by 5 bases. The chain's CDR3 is CASITPPLTGGLETQYF. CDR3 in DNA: TGTGCCAGCATCACCCCCCCCCTGACAGGGGGTCTGGAGACCCAGTACTTC.

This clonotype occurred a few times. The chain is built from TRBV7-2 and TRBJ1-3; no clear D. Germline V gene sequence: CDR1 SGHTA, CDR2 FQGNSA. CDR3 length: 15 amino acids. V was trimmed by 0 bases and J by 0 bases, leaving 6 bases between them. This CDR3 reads CASSLASSSGNTIYF. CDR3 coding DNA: TGTGCCAGCAGCTTAGCGTCAAGCTCTGGAAACACCATATATTTT.

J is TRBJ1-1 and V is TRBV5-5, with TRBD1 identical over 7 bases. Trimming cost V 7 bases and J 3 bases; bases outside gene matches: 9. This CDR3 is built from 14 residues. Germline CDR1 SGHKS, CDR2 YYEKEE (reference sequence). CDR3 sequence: CASSLSGQYTEAFF. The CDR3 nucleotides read TGTGCCAGCTCGCTCTCGGGACAGTACACTGAAGCTTTCTTT.

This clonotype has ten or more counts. The chain's CDR3 is CSAQVETRNSPLHF. DNA of the CDR3: TGCAGTGCTCAAGTGGAGACGAGGAATTCACCCCTCCACTTT. This sequence joins TRBV20-1 and TRBJ1-6, with D uncertain. Per germline, CDR1 DFQATT and CDR2 SNEGSKA (reference sequence). V was clipped by 5 bases and J by 7 bases, with 15 bases between them. This CDR3 is built from 14 residues.